The 9 T cell receptor beta chains listed next were all sequenced from one sample in a study of cytomegalovirus exposure and HLA in healthy donors. With 60 Vbeta and 13 Jbeta primers, the PCR was carried out. Assay: immunoSEQ multiplex PCR; the TCRdb copy retains only in-frame clones and omits some. The sample lists a few hundred thousand clones, 75% to 90% occurring once. What was sequenced was PBMCs. These receptors originate from a girl aged 2 to 10 in good health and CMV-seronegative.

The chain couples TRBV28 to TRBJ1-5; D not resolved. CDR3 size: 14 residues. Per germline, CDR1 MDHEN and CDR2 SYDVKM. Deletions cut 11 bases from V and 0 bases from J, with 14 bases between. The CDR3 is CAGSVGYSNQPQHF. CDR3 nucleotides: TGTGCCGGATCCGTGGGCTATAGCAATCAGCCCCAGCATTTT.

The V and J genes are TRBV5-1 and TRBJ2-7; 7 nucleotides agree with TRBD2. Germline V gene data show CDR1 as SGHRS and CDR2 as YFSETQ. The CDR3 has 17 amino acids. J gave up 0 bases and V 3 bases, and 12 bases lay outside the gene matches. This CDR3 is CASSWRHMAGVSYEQYF. The CDR3 DNA sequence: TGCGCCAGCAGCTGGAGGCATATGGCGGGGGTCTCCTACGAGCAGTACTTC.

The chain joins TRBV4-1 to TRBJ1-2, with 8 nucleotides matching TRBD1. Losses at the gene ends were 3 bases for V and 2 bases for J; bases not matched to a gene: 8. The CDR3 is 16 residues long. Germline V lookup: CDR1 MGHRA, CDR2 YSYEKL. The CDR3 DNA reads as TGCGCCAGCAGCCAGAAAAGGACAGGGCGAAACTATGGCTACACCTTC. Its protein is CASSQKRTGRNYGYTF.

This rearrangement joins TRBV30 to TRBJ2-3; 7 positions agree with TRBD2. Germline values: CDR1 GTSNPN, CDR2 SVGIG (reference sequence). Trimming at V came to 6 bases and at J to 2 bases, leaving 8 bases not matched to a gene. CDR3 length: 14 amino acids. The DNA for the CDR3 is TGTGCCTGCGTTCTAGCGGTCCACACAGATACGCAGTATTTT. Its translation: CACVLAVHTDTQYF.

This clone has just one count. This chain joins TRBV28 and TRBJ2-4, with TRBD2 as a possible D gene (5 bases). CDR3 length equals 15 residues. V shed 7 bases and J shed 1 base, with 14 bases lying between them. Germline assignment: CDR1 MDHEN and CDR2 SYDVKM. CDR3 nucleotides: TGTGCCAGCAACGTGTCCCCGGGGGCCAAAAACATTCAGTACTTC. It encodes CASNVSPGAKNIQYF.

The chain is built from TRBV6-5 and TRBJ2-1; D possibly corresponds to TRBD2 (7 bases). The germline V gene has CDR1 MNHEY and CDR2 SVGAGI. This CDR3 is 13 amino acids long. The V and J ends lost 6 bases and 7 bases respectively, with 13 bases between them. CDR3 coding DNA: TGTGCCAGCAGCTACAGCGGGACAAATGAGCAGTTCTTC. Its protein is CASSYSGTNEQFF.

The chain uses TRBV5-6 and TRBJ2-5; 7 positions agree with TRBD1. The J segment lost 4 bases and the V segment lost 2 bases, leaving 11 bases of the junction unmatched. This CDR3 comprises 16 residues. The germline CDR1 and CDR2 sequences are SGHDT and YYEEEE. The CDR3 here is CASSFFMTRQGETQYF. As DNA, the CDR3 is TGTGCCAGCAGCTTCTTTATGACGAGACAGGGAGAGACCCAGTACTTC.

The rearrangement links TRBV18 to TRBJ1-2; the match to TRBD1 covers 11 bases. Germline trimming cut 3 bases from V and 4 bases from J; bases unmatched to any gene: 4. Germline lookup yields CDR1 KGHSH and CDR2 LQKENI. This CDR3 is built from 15 residues. CDR3 in DNA: TGTGCCAGCTCACCGGGGGACAGGGGGATCTATGGCTACACCTTC. This encodes CASSPGDRGIYGYTF.

V usage is TRBV7-6 and J usage is TRBJ2-3; 13 bases agree with TRBD2. The CDR3 consists of 17 residues. V shed 2 bases and J 2 bases; nucleotides not matched to a gene: 4. The germline CDR1 and CDR2 sequences are SGHVS and FNYEAQ. CDR3 nucleotides: TGTGCCAGCAGCTTAAGGACTAGCGGGGGAGTCACAGATACGCAGTATTTT. It codes for CASSLRTSGGVTDTQYF.